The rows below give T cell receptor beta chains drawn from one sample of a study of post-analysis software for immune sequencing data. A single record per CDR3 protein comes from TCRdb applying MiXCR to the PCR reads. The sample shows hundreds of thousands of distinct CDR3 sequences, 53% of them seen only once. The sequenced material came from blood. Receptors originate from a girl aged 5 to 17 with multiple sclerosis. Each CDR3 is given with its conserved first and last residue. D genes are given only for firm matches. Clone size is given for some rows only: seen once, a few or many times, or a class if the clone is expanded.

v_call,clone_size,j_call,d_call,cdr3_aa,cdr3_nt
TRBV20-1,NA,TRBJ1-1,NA,CSAPRDTNTEAFF,TGCAGTGCCCCCAGGGACACGAACACTGAAGCTTTCTTT
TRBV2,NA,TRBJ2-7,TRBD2,CASSWEGLATAYEQYF,TGTGCCAGCAGTTGGGAGGGACTAGCGACAGCCTACGAGCAGTACTTC
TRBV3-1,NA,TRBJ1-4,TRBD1,CASSRTGLGTNEKLFF,TGTGCCAGCAGCCGGACAGGGTTGGGAACTAATGAAAAACTGTTTTTT
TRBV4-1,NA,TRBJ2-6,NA,CASSQDPDSGANVLTF,TGCGCCAGCAGCCAAGATCCGGACTCTGGGGCCAACGTCCTGACTTTC
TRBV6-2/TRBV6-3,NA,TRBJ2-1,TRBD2,CASSSSGILSHEQFF,TGTGCCAGCAGTTCCAGCGGGATATTGTCTCATGAGCAGTTCTTC
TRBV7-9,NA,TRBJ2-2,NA,CASSPDQTVTGELFF,TGTGCCAGCAGCCCCGATCAGACAGTTACCGGGGAGCTGTTTTTT
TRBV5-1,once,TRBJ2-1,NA,CASSPRASLNNEQFF,TGCGCCAGCAGCCCCCGGGCCTCACTAAACAATGAGCAGTTCTTC
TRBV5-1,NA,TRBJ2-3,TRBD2,CASSLALGTSGSSDTQYF,TGCGCCAGCAGCTTGGCCCTTGGGACTAGCGGGAGTTCAGATACGCAGTATTTT
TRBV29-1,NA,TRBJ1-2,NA,CSVEGHLANYGYTF,TGCAGCGTTGAAGGTCACTTAGCTAACTATGGCTACACCTTC
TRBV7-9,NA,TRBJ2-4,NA,CASSLDDDRAKNIQYF,TGTGCCAGCAGCTTGGACGACGACAGAGCCAAAAACATTCAGTACTTC
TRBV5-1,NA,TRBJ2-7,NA,CASSLLGDYEQYF,TGCGCCAGCAGCTTGTTGGGCGACTACGAGCAGTACTTC
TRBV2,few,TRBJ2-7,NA,CATKRGTYEQYF,TGTGCCACCAAGCGCGGTACCTACGAGCAGTACTTC
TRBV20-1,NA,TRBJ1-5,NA,CSASGSLRDQPQHF,TGCAGTGCTTCGGGGTCCCTGCGGGATCAGCCCCAGCATTTT
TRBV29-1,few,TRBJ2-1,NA,CSVGAGDEQFF,TGCAGCGTGGGGGCTGGCGATGAGCAGTTCTTC
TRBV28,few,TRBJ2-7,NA,CASQLLGTDNYEQYF,TGTGCCAGCCAATTATTGGGGACGGACAACTACGAGCAGTACTTC
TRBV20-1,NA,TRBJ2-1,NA,CSARRGRVSQGEQFF,TGCAGTGCTAGGAGGGGACGCGTCTCGCAAGGGGAGCAGTTCTTC
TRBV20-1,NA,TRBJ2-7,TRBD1,CSASPLTGRYEQYF,TGCAGTGCTAGCCCCTTGACAGGGCGCTACGAGCAGTACTTC
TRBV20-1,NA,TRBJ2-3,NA,CSARDLGGSGLNGRNTQYF,TGCAGTGCTAGAGATCTCGGGGGTTCGGGGCTTAACGGTCGGAATACGCAGTATTTT
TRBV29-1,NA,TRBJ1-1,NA,CSVVGQVNTEAFF,TGCAGCGTTGTGGGCCAGGTGAACACTGAAGCTTTCTTT
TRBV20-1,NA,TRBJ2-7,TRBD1,CSARDLRQGYEQYF,TGCAGTGCTAGAGATTTGAGACAGGGCTACGAGCAGTACTTC
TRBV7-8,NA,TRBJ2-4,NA,CASTRDRRAKNIQYF,TGTGCCAGCACAAGGGACCGCCGAGCCAAAAACATTCAGTACTTC
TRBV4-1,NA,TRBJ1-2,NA,CASSQVTGWHGYTF,TGCGCCAGCAGCCAAGTAACGGGGTGGCATGGCTACACCTTC
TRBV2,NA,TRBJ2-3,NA,CASGYWMDTQYF,TGTGCCAGCGGATATTGGATGGATACGCAGTATTTT
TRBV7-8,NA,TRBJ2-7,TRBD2,CASSLALAGGHEQYF,TGTGCCAGCAGCTTAGCACTAGCGGGGGGTCACGAGCAGTACTTC
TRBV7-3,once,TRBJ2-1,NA,CASSLTSWDEQFF,TGTGCCAGCAGCTTAACGTCTTGGGATGAGCAGTTCTTC
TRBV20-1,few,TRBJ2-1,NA,CSARWRRGYNEQFF,TGCAGTGCTAGATGGCGGAGGGGGTACAATGAGCAGTTCTTC
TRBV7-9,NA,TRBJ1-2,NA,CASSSGASGGYTF,TGTGCCAGCAGCAGCGGAGCCAGTGGTGGCTACACCTTC
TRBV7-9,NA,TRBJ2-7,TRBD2,CASSPNSGSYEQYF,TGTGCCAGCAGTCCCAATAGCGGGAGTTACGAGCAGTACTTC
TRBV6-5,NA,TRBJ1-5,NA,CASSPFVNSNQPQHF,TGTGCCAGCAGTCCCTTTGTAAATAGCAATCAGCCCCAGCATTTT
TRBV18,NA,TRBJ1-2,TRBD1,CASSLRTGGRNYGYTF,TGTGCCAGCTCACTCCGGACAGGGGGCCGCAACTATGGCTACACCTTC
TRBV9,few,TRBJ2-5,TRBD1,CASSVATGGKETQYF,TGTGCCAGCAGCGTGGCGACAGGGGGAAAGGAGACCCAGTACTTC
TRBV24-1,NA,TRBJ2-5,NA,CATQDRKQETQYF,TGTGCCACCCAGGACAGAAAGCAAGAGACCCAGTACTTC
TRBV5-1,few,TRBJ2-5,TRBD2,CASSQLTSGSGGETQYF,TGCGCCAGCAGCCAACTGACTAGCGGGAGTGGTGGAGAGACCCAGTACTTC
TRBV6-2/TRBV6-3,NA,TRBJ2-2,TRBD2,CASSYGLATGELFF,TGTGCCAGCAGTTACGGACTAGCCACCGGGGAGCTGTTTTTT
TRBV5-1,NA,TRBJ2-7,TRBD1,CASSMSGTGNEQYF,TGCGCCAGCAGCATGTCCGGGACAGGGAACGAGCAGTACTTC
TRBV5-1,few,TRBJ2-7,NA,CASSSSRGYEQYF,TGCGCCAGCAGCTCAAGTAGGGGCTACGAGCAGTACTTC
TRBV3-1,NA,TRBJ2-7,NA,CASSQDLLAEYYEQYF,TGTGCCAGCAGCCAAGATCTTTTGGCGGAATACTACGAGCAGTACTTC
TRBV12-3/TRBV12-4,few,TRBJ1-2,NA,CASSESTGANYGYTF,TGTGCCAGCAGTGAATCGACAGGAGCTAACTATGGCTACACCTTC
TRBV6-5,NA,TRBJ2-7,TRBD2,CASSYFLAGGSFPYEQYF,TGTGCCAGCAGTTACTTCCTAGCGGGGGGCTCCTTCCCCTACGAGCAGTACTTC
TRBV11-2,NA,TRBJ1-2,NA,CASSPRVAGGWDGYTF,TGTGCCAGCAGTCCTAGGGTTGCCGGCGGGTGGGATGGCTACACCTTC
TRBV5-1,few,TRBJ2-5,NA,CASSLRGGGETQYF,TGTGCCAGCAGCTTGAGAGGGGGTGGGGAGACCCAGTACTTC
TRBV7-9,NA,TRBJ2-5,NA,CASSLNTRAGATQYF,TGTGCCAGCAGCTTAAACACACGAGCAGGGGCGACCCAGTACTTC
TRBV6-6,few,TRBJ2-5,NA,CASRGVQGGETQYF,TGTGCCAGCAGGGGAGTACAGGGTGGGGAGACCCAGTACTTC
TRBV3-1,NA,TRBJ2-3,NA,CASSQPRPHLSTDTQYF,TGTGCCAGCAGCCAACCTAGACCCCATCTCAGCACAGATACGCAGTATTTT
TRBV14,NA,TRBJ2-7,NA,CASSPRWGGTQYF,TGTGCCAGCAGCCCGCGATGGGGTGGAACCCAGTACTTC
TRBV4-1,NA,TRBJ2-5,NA,CASSPSRGGGQQETQYF,TGCGCCAGCAGCCCCTCAAGAGGAGGGGGGCAACAAGAGACCCAGTACTTC